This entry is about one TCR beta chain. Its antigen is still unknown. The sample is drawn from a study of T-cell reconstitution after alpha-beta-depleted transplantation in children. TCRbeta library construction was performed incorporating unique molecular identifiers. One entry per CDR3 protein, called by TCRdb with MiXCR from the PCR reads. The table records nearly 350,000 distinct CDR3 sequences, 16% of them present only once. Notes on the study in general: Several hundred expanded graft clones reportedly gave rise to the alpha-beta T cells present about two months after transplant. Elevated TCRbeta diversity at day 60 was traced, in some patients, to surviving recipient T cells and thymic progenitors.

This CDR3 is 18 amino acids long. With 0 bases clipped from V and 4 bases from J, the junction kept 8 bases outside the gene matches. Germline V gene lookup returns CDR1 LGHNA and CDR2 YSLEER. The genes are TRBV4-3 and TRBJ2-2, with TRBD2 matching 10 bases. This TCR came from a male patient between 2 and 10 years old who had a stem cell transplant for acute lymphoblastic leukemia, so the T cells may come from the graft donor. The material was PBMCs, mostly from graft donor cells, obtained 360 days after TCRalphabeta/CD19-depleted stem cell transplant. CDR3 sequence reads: CASSQEGLAGVRTGELFF. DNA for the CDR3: TGCGCCAGCAGCCAAGAAGGGCTAGCGGGAGTCCGCACCGGGGAGCTGTTTTTT.